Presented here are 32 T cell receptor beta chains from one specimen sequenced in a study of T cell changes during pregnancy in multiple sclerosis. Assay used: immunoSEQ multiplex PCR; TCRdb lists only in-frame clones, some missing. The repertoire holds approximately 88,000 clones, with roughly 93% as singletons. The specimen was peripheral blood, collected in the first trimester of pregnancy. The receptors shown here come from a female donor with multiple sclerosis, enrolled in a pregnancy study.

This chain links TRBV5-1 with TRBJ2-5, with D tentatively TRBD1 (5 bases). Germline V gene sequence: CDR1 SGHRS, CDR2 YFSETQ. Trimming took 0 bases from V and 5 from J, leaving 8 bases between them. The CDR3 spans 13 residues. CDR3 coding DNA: TGCGCCAGCAGCTTGGCTGGGGCTGAGACCCAGTACTTC. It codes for CASSLAGAETQYF.

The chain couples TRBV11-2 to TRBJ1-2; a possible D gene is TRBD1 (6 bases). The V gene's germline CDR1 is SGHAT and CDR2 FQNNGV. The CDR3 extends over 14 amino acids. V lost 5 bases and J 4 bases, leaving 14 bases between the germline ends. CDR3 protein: CASSPTTGFYGYTF. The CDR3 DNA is TGTGCCAGCAGCCCAACGACAGGTTTCTATGGCTACACCTTC.

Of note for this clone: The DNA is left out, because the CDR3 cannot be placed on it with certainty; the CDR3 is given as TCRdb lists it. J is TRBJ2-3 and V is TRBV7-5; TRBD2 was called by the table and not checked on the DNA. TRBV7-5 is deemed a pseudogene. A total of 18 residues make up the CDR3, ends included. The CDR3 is CARRLRFGGGTSTDTQYF.

The CDR3 region is CASSGGRGAFF. Here the CDR3 DNA reads TGTGCCAGCAGCGGGGGACGGGGGGCTTTCTTT. The V call is TRBV5-4, the J call TRBJ1-1, with D perhaps TRBD1 (5 bases). Deletions cut 4 bases from V and 11 bases from J, with 12 bases between. The CDR3 extends over 11 amino acids. Germline V lookup: CDR1 SGHNT, CDR2 YYREEE (reference sequence).

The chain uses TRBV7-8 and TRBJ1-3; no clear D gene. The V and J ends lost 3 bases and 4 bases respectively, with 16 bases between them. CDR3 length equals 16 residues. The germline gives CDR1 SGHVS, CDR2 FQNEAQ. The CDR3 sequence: CASSLSLDRGGNTIYF. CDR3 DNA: TGTGCCAGCAGCTTGTCACTCGATCGAGGGGGAAACACCATATATTTT.

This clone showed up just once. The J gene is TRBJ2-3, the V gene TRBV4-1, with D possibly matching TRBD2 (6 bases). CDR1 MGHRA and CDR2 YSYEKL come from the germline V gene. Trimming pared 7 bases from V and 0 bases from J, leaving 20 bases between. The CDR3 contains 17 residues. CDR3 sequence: CASKTLHLAGSTDTQYF. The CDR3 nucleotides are TGCGCCAGCAAAACCTTACACTTGGCGGGAAGCACAGATACGCAGTATTTT.

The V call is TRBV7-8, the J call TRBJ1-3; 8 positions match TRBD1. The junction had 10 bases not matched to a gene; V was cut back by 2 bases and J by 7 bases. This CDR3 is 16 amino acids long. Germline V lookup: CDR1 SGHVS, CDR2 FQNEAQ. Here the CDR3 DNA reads TGTGCCAGCAGCTTACCGATACAGGGGGAACCGAACACCATATATTTT. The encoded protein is CASSLPIQGEPNTIYF.

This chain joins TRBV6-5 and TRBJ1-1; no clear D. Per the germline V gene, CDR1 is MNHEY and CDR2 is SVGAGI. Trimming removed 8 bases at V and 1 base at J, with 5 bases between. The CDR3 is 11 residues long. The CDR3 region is CASRSNTEAFF. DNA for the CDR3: TGTGCCAGCCGGTCGAACACTGAAGCTTTCTTT.

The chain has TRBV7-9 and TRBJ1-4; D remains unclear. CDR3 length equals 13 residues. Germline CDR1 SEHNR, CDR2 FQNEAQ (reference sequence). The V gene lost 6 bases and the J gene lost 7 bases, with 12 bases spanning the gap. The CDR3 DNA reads TGTGCCAGCAGTCAGGTAGTTGGTGAAAAACTGTTTTTT. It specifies CASSQVVGEKLFF.

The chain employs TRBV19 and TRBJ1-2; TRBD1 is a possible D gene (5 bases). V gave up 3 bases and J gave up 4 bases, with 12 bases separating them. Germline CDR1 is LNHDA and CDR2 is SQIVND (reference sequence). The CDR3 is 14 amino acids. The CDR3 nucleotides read TGTGCCAGTAGTATTCGAACAGGAACCTATGGCTACACCTTC. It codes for CASSIRTGTYGYTF.

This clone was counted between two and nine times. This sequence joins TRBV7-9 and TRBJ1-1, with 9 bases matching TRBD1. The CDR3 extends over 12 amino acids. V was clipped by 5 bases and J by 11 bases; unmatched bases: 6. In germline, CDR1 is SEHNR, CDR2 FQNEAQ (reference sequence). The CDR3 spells CASSIQGAEAFF. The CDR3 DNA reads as TGTGCCAGCAGCATACAGGGGGCGGAGGCTTTCTTT.

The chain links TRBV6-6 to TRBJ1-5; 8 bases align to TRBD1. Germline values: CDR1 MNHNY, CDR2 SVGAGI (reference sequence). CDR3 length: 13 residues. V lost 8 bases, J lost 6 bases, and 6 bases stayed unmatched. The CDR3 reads CASGRGPVQPQHF. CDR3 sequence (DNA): TGTGCCAGCGGCAGGGGGCCGGTTCAGCCCCAGCATTTT.

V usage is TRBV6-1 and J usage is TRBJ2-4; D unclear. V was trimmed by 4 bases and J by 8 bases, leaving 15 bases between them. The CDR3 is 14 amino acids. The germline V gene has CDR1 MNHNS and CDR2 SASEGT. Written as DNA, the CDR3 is TGTGCCAGCAGTGTCCGCGCCCCCCCGGACATTCAGTACTTC. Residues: CASSVRAPPDIQYF.

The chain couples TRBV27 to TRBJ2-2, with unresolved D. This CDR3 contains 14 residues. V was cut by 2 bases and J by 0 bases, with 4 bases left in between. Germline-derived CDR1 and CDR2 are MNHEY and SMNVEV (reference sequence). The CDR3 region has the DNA TGTGCCAGCAGTTTAATAACGAACACCGGGGAGCTGTTTTTT. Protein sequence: CASSLITNTGELFF.

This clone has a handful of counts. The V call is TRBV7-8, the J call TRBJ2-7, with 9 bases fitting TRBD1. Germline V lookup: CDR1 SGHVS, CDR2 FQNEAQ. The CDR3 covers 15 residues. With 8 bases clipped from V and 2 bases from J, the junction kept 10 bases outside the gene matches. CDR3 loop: CASSPAGTGTYEQYF. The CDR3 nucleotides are TGTGCCAGCTCCCCCGCGGGGACAGGGACCTACGAGCAGTACTTC.

The CDR3 region has the DNA TGTGCCAGCAGCTCGTCCGTGAGGTACACCATATATTTT. The encoded protein is CASSSSVRYTIYF. V and J are TRBV13 and TRBJ1-3; D call uncertain. V was cut by 4 bases and J by 8 bases, with 12 bases left in between. The CDR3 runs to 13 residues. Germline CDR1 is PRHDT and CDR2 is FYEKMQ (reference sequence).

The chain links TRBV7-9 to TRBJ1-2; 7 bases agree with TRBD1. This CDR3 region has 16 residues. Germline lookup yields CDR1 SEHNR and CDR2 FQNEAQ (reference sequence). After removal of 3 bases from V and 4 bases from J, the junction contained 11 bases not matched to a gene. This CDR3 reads CASSLGTAAISYGYTF. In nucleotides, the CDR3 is TGTGCCAGCAGCTTGGGGACAGCCGCAATTTCCTATGGCTACACCTTC.

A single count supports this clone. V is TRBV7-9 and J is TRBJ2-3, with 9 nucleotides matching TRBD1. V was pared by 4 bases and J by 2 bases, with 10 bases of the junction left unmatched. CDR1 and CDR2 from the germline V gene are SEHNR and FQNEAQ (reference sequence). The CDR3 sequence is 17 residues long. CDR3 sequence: CASSSLAGTGYTDTQYF. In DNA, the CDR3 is TGTGCCAGCAGCTCCCTAGCCGGGACAGGGTACACAGATACGCAGTATTTT.

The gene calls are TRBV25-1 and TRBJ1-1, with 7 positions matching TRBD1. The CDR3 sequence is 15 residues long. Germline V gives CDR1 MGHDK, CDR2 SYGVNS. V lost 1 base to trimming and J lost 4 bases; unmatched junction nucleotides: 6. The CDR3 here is CASSESQGMGTEAFF. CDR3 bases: TGTGCCAGCAGTGAATCACAGGGGATGGGCACTGAAGCTTTCTTT.

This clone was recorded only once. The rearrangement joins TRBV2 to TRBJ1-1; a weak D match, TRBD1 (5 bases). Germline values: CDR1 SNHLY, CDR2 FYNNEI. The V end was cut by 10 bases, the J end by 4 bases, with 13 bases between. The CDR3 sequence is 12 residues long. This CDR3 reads CANRWGGTEAFF. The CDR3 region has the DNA TGTGCCAACAGATGGGGGGGCACTGAAGCTTTCTTT.

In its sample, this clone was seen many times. The CDR3 sequence is CASSFSGRGERETQYF. The CDR3, as DNA: TGTGCCAGCAGCTTTTCAGGGCGGGGGGAGCGGGAGACCCAGTACTTC. The V and J genes are TRBV7-9 and TRBJ2-5; 8 bases agree with TRBD2. The CDR3 length is 16 residues. Germline-derived CDR1 and CDR2 are SEHNR and FQNEAQ (reference sequence). J was trimmed by 5 bases and V by 3 bases; bases with no gene match: 11. The variable domain in full, with the rest retrieved from reference TRBV7-9 and TRBJ2-5, is DTGVSQNPRHKITKRGQNVTFRCDPISEHNRLYWYRQTLGQGPEFLTYFQNEAQLEKSRLLSDRFSAERPKGSFSTLEIQRTEQGDSAMYLCASSFSGRGERETQYFGPGTRLLVL.

CDR3 amino acids: CASRITGLYEQYF. The DNA for the CDR3 is TGTGCCAGCAGAATAACAGGGTTGTACGAGCAGTACTTC. The J gene is TRBJ2-7, the V gene TRBV2, with D possibly matching TRBD1 (6 bases). Trimming took off 6 bases at V and 4 bases at J, with 13 bases between the two ends. CDR3 length: 13 amino acids. CDR1 and CDR2 from the germline V gene are SNHLY and FYNNEI.

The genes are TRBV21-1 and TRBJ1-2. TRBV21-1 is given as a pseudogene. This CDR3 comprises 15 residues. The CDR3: CASSKEINGNYGYTF. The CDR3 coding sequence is TGTGCCAGCAGCAAAGAAATTAACGGGAACTATGGCTACACCTTC.

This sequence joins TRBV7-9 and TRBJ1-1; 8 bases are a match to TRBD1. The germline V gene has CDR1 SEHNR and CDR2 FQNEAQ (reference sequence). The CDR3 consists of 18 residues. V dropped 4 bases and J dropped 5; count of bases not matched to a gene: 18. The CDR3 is CASSYRGQALSRGTEAFF. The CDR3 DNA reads TGTGCCAGCAGCTACCGGGGACAGGCGTTATCGAGAGGAACTGAAGCTTTCTTT.

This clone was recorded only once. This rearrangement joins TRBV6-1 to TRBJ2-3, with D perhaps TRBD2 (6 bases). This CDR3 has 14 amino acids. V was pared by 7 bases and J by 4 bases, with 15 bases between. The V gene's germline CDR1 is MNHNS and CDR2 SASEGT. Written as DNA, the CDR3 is TGTGCCAGCATGTTCACTAGCCTAGCAGATACGCAGTATTTT. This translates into CASMFTSLADTQYF.

CDR3: CASSFGGSYEQYF. Here the CDR3 DNA reads TGTGCCAGCAGCTTCGGGGGTTCCTACGAGCAGTACTTC. The rearrangement uses TRBV7-9 and TRBJ2-7, with a possible D match to TRBD2 (6 bases). The V and J ends lost 3 bases and 1 base respectively, with 7 bases between them. This CDR3 has 13 amino acids. The germline V gene has CDR1 SEHNR and CDR2 FQNEAQ (reference sequence).

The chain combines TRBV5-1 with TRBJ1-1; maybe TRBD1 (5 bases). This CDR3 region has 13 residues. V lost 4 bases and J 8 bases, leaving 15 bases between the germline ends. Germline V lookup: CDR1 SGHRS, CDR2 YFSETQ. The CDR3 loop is CASSLRTGAEAFF. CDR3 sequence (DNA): TGCGCCAGCAGCCTCCGCACAGGTGCCGAAGCTTTCTTT.

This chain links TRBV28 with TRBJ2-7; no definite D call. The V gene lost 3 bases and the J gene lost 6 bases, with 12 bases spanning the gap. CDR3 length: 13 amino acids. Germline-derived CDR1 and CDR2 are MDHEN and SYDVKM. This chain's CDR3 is CASSFPFRSEQYF. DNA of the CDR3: TGTGCCAGCAGTTTCCCCTTTAGATCCGAGCAGTACTTC.

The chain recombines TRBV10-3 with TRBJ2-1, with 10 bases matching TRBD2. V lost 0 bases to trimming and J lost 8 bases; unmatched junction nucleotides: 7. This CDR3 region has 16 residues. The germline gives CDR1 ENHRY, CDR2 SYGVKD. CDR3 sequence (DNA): TGTGCCATCAGTGAGTCGATAACTAGCGGGGCGCATGAGCAGTTCTTC. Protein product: CAISESITSGAHEQFF.

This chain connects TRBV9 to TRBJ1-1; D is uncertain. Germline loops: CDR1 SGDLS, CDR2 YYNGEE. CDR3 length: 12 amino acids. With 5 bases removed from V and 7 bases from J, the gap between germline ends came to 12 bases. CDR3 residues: CASSARGDEAFF. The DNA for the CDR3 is TGTGCCAGCAGTGCACGGGGAGATGAAGCTTTCTTT.

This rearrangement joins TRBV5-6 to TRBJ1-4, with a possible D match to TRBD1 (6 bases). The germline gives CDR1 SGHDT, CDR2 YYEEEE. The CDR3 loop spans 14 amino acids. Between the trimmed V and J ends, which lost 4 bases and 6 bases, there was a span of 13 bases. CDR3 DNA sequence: TGTGCCAGCAGCGTACAGGGAGGGTATGAAAAACTGTTTTTT. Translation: CASSVQGGYEKLFF.

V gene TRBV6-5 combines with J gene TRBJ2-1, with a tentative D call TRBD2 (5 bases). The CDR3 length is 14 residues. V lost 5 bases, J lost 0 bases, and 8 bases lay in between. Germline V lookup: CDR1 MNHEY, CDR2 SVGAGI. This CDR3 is CASSRTGSYNEQFF. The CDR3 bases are TGTGCCAGCAGTCGGACTGGCTCCTACAATGAGCAGTTCTTC.